This T cell receptor (beta chain) originates from a study of CD8 T cells in Susac syndrome. The CD8+ and CD4+ T cells were negatively isolated, with the TEMRA cells enriched by FACS. Reverse transcription of roughly 0.5 to 1 ug RNA was carried out with random hexamers. Across 54 Vbeta and 13 Jbeta, immunoSEQ multiplex PCR amplified TCR beta CDR3. TCRdb itself ran the immunoSEQ multiplex PCR reads through MiXCR, one entry per CDR3 protein. The sample includes 130,000 or so distinct CDR3 sequences, approximately 89% of them seen just once. The receptor's source is a human donor with multiple sclerosis. Sequences were obtained from CD8+ T cells from PBMCs.

The CDR3 DNA reads TGTGCCAGCAGTGGTCAAATTGACAGCCCAACGGAGACCCAGTACTTC. Amino acid sequence: CASSGQIDSPTETQYF. The chain employs TRBV12-3 or TRBV12-4 and TRBJ2-5; D might be TRBD1 (5 bases). The CDR3 has 16 residues. Trimming pared 5 bases from V and 5 bases from J, leaving 21 bases between.